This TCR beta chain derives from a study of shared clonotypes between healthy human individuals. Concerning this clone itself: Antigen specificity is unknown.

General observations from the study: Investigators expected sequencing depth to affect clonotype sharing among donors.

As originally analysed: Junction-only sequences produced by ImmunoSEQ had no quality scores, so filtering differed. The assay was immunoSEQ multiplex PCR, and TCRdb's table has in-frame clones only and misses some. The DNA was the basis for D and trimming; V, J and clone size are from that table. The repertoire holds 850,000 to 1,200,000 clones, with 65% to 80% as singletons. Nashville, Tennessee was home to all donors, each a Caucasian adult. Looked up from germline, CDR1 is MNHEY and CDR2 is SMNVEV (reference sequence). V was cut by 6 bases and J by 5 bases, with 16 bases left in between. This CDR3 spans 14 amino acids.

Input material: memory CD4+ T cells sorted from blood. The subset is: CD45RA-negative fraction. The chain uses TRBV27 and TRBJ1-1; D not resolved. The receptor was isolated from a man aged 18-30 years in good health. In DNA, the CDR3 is TGTGCCAGCAGGATGAGCGAGATGGGAACTGAAGCTTTCTTT. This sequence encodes CASRMSEMGTEAFF.